The 30 T cell receptor beta chains below all came from one sample that was sequenced in a study of blood T cell repertoires in COVID-19. Sequencing was performed with immunoSEQ multiplex PCR; in TCRdb, only in-frame clones are kept and a portion is missing. Of about 330,000 clones listed, approximately 87% are singletons. The sample consisted of PBMCs or T cells enriched from blood (not recorded which). The receptors shown here come from a woman aged 25 to 39 who had recovered from COVID-19.

This sequence joins TRBV19 and TRBJ1-2; tentative D call: TRBD1 (5 bases). V lost 1 base and J lost 3, with 9 bases in between. This CDR3 has 14 residues. Germline V gene sequence: CDR1 LNHDA, CDR2 SQIVND (reference sequence). CDR3 DNA: TGTGCCAGTAGTATAGGGGTAGGGGACTATGGCTACACCTTC. It codes for CASSIGVGDYGYTF.

The gene calls are TRBV5-4 and TRBJ2-2, with 10 positions matching TRBD1. Germline loops: CDR1 SGHNT, CDR2 YYREEE (reference sequence). Trimming took 6 bases from V and 2 from J; bases not matched to a gene: 7. The CDR3 spans 16 residues. The CDR3 protein is CASTLRTGGNTGELFF. In DNA form, the CDR3 reads TGTGCCAGCACCCTACGGACAGGGGGTAACACCGGGGAGCTGTTTTTT.

The J gene is TRBJ1-2, the V gene TRBV7-9; TRBD1 aligns across 9 bases. Germline V gene data show CDR1 as SEHNR and CDR2 as FQNEAQ (reference sequence). V lost 5 bases to trimming and J lost 6 bases; unmatched junction nucleotides: 4. CDR3 size: 13 residues. CDR3 sequence: CASSTWDRDGYTF. The CDR3 DNA is TGTGCCAGCAGCACCTGGGACAGGGATGGCTACACCTTC.

The rearrangement links TRBV5-1 to TRBJ1-2, with a tentative D call TRBD1 (6 bases). The CDR3 runs to 14 residues. The germline V and J ends were trimmed by 4 bases and 8 bases, with 18 bases remaining between them. The V gene's germline CDR1 is SGHRS and CDR2 YFSETQ. CDR3 coding DNA: TGCGCCAGCAGCGCATCCCTACAGGGACCCGGCTACACCTTC. Protein: CASSASLQGPGYTF. Drawing the rest from reference TRBV5-1 and TRBJ1-2, the complete variable domain is KAGVTQTPRYLIKTRGQQVTLSCSPISGHRSVSWYQQTPGQGLQFLFEYFSETQRNKGNFPGRFSGRQFSNSRSEMNVSTLELGDSALYLCASSASLQGPGYTFGSGTRLTVV.

The chain is built from TRBV5-1 and TRBJ2-3, with unresolved D. V lost 3 bases and J 2 bases, leaving 4 bases between the germline ends. CDR3 size: 12 residues. Germline lookup yields CDR1 SGHRS and CDR2 YFSETQ. CDR3: CASSWPTDTQYF. The CDR3 region has the DNA TGCGCCAGCAGCTGGCCCACAGATACGCAGTATTTT. The full variable domain, with the rest looked up from reference TRBV5-1 and TRBJ2-3, is KAGVTQTPRYLIKTRGQQVTLSCSPISGHRSVSWYQQTPGQGLQFLFEYFSETQRNKGNFPGRFSGRQFSNSRSEMNVSTLELGDSALYLCASSWPTDTQYFGPGTRLTVL.

The chain is built from TRBV30 and TRBJ1-5; D is possibly TRBD1 (5 bases). V shed 0 bases and J shed 1 base, with 10 bases lying between them. The CDR3 length is 15 residues. Germline V CDR1 and CDR2: GTSNPN, SVGIG (reference sequence). The CDR3 loop is CAWSVSAGSNQPQHF. CDR3 DNA sequence: TGTGCCTGGAGTGTATCCGCAGGGAGCAATCAGCCCCAGCATTTT.

This clone was picked up one time. The sample has other DNA sequences that encode this CDR3 too. The chain uses TRBV7-2 and TRBJ1-3; a possible D gene is TRBD1 (5 bases). V was cut by 4 bases and J by 0 bases, with 10 bases left in between. This CDR3 contains 15 residues. Germline lookup yields CDR1 SGHTA and CDR2 FQGNSA. DNA of the CDR3: TGTGCCAGCAGCTCCACAGGCTCCTCTGGAAACACCATATATTTT. It encodes CASSSTGSSGNTIYF.

This clone was detected only a few times. The chain couples TRBV5-1 to TRBJ2-3; D may be TRBD1 (5 bases). V lost 5 bases and J 3 bases, leaving 13 bases between the germline ends. Germline assignment: CDR1 SGHRS and CDR2 YFSETQ. The CDR3 runs to 14 residues. For the CDR3, the DNA is TGCGCCAGCAGAGGGGCCGTTGCGACAGATACGCAGTATTTT. Amino acids: CASRGAVATDTQYF.

V and J are TRBV7-2 and TRBJ1-2, with a tentative D call TRBD1 (6 bases). Trimming took 3 bases from V and 2 from J, leaving 10 bases between them. CDR3 length equals 14 residues. CDR1 is SGHTA and CDR2 is FQGNSA in the germline V gene. The CDR3 reads CASSLGTPNYGYTF. The CDR3, as DNA: TGTGCCAGCAGCTTGGGGACACCCAACTATGGCTACACCTTC.

V is TRBV28 and J is TRBJ1-5; D might be TRBD1 (5 bases). Germline V CDR1 and CDR2: MDHEN, SYDVKM. V lost 6 bases and J lost 6, with 18 bases in between. CDR3 length: 15 residues. CDR3 amino acids: CASSSPTGRVQPQHF. In nucleotides, the CDR3 is TGTGCCAGCAGCTCTCCGACGGGCAGGGTTCAGCCCCAGCATTTT.

This chain uses TRBV13 with TRBJ2-5; TRBD1 is a possible D gene (6 bases). This CDR3 comprises 15 residues. V lost 4 bases, J lost 4 bases, and 16 bases lay in between. Germline CDR1 PRHDT, CDR2 FYEKMQ (reference sequence). CDR3 amino acids: CASSSNPGHTETQYF. The CDR3 bases are TGTGCCAGCAGCTCAAACCCGGGACATACAGAGACCCAGTACTTC.

This clone came up a few times. The gene calls are TRBV29-1 and TRBJ2-7, with D tentatively TRBD1 (5 bases). In germline, CDR1 is SQVTM, CDR2 ANQGSEA. V shed 6 bases and J shed 4 bases, with 10 bases lying between them. The CDR3 is 11 residues long. The CDR3 sequence: CSVEQAYEQYF. The CDR3 nucleotides are TGCAGCGTGGAACAGGCTTACGAGCAGTACTTC.

The J gene is TRBJ2-1, the V gene TRBV6-4; D is unresolved. Germline CDR1 is MRHNA and CDR2 is SNTAGT. Between the trimmed V and J ends, which lost 3 bases and 3 bases, there was a span of 6 bases. This CDR3 has 13 amino acids. This CDR3 is CASSESYYNEQFF. The CDR3 region has the DNA TGTGCCAGCAGTGAAAGCTACTACAATGAGCAGTTCTTC.

This chain joins TRBV6-6 and TRBJ2-2; D may be TRBD1 (7 bases). The CDR3 is 14 residues long. Germline V gives CDR1 MNHNY, CDR2 SVGAGI (reference sequence). Trimming pared 4 bases from V and 6 bases from J, leaving 12 bases between. The CDR3 DNA follows: TGTGCCAGCAGTTGGGGACAGCGGGCCGGGGAGCTGTTTTTT. Residues: CASSWGQRAGELFF.

This clone was seen more than once but under ten times. The chain couples TRBV28 to TRBJ2-7, with TRBD1 matching 7 bases. CDR1 and CDR2 (germline): MDHEN, SYDVKM. The trim removed 1 base at V and 3 bases at J, leaving 3 bases unmatched. This CDR3 comprises 14 residues. CDR3 nucleotide sequence: TGTGCCAGCAGTTTATCTGACAGGGTCTACGAGCAGTACTTC. Translated: CASSLSDRVYEQYF. Complete variable domain (other parts from reference TRBV28 and TRBJ2-7): DVKVTQSSRYLVKRTGEKVFLECVQDMDHENMFWYRQDPGLGLRLIYFSYDVKMKEKGDIPEGYSVSREKKERFSLILESASTNQTSMYLCASSLSDRVYEQYFGPGTRLTVT.

For the CDR3, the DNA is TGTGCCAGCACTACAGGGGCGGAGCAGCCCCAGCATTTT. Its protein product is CASTTGAEQPQHF. The chain links TRBV10-3 to TRBJ1-5, with 7 bases fitting TRBD1. This CDR3 is built from 13 residues. J gave up 7 bases and V 10 bases, and 10 bases lay outside the gene matches. Germline CDR1 reads ENHRY; CDR2 reads SYGVKD.

This chain connects TRBV5-1 to TRBJ1-2, with 7 bases identical to TRBD1. V lost 4 bases and J lost 3; bases outside the gene matches: 9. CDR1 is SGHRS and CDR2 is YFSETQ in the germline V gene. This CDR3 has 15 amino acids. The CDR3 reads CASSLRTGVDYGYTF. The CDR3 DNA sequence: TGCGCCAGCAGCCTAAGAACAGGGGTGGACTATGGCTACACCTTC.

The J gene is TRBJ1-2, the V gene TRBV30; D is unclear. Per the germline V gene, CDR1 is GTSNPN and CDR2 is SVGIG (reference sequence). V shed 1 base and J shed 7 bases, with 13 bases lying between them. The CDR3 has 13 amino acids. The CDR3 protein is CAWSEQSGSGYTF. Written as DNA, the CDR3 is TGTGCCTGGAGTGAACAGAGCGGGAGTGGCTACACCTTC.

The chain is built from TRBV5-5 and TRBJ1-1; possibly TRBD1 for D (6 bases). Trimming shortened V by 5 bases and J by 4 bases, and 12 bases separated the two germline ends. Germline values: CDR1 SGHKS, CDR2 YYEKEE (reference sequence). The CDR3 consists of 13 residues. Written as DNA, the CDR3 is TGTGCCAGCAGGTGGCCAGGGGCCACTGAAGCTTTCTTT. It codes for CASRWPGATEAFF.

This clone was observed a few times. The chain joins TRBV19 to TRBJ2-3; TRBD1 matches 8 bases. Germline lookup yields CDR1 LNHDA and CDR2 SQIVND (reference sequence). CDR3 length: 16 amino acids. Losses at the gene ends were 2 bases for V and 4 bases for J; bases not matched to a gene: 8. The CDR3 here is CASSIRDRLGADTQYF. The CDR3, as DNA: TGTGCCAGTAGTATACGGGACAGGCTCGGCGCAGATACGCAGTATTTT.

This clone was counted only a few times. The chain recombines TRBV3-1 (or the pseudogene TRBV3-2) with TRBJ1-2, with 9 bases identical to TRBD1. Trimming at V came to 0 bases and at J to 2 bases, leaving 7 bases not matched to a gene. Germline V gene lookup returns CDR1 LGHDT and CDR2 YNNKEL (reference sequence). This CDR3 region has 17 residues. CDR3 nucleotide sequence: TGTGCCAGCAGCCAAGATCTGGGGGACAGGGCAAACTATGGCTACACCTTC. Its translation is CASSQDLGDRANYGYTF.

The chain links TRBV4-2 to TRBJ1-1, with D maybe TRBD1 (6 bases). Per the germline V gene, CDR1 is LGHNA and CDR2 is YNFKEQ. V lost 4 bases to trimming and J lost 0 bases, with 18 bases between them. The CDR3 totals 17 residues. CDR3 amino acids: CASSLGHQFPVNTEAFF. Written as DNA, the CDR3 is TGTGCCAGCAGCCTGGGACACCAATTCCCCGTGAACACTGAAGCTTTCTTT.

The V call is TRBV5-1, the J call TRBJ1-1; possible D gene TRBD1, 6 bases. The CDR3 spans 14 residues. V was trimmed by 4 bases and J by 6 bases, leaving 16 bases between them. Germline V lookup: CDR1 SGHRS, CDR2 YFSETQ. The CDR3 DNA reads as TGCGCCAGCAGCCTGGGACATACTAGCCCTGAAGCTTTCTTT. Translation: CASSLGHTSPEAFF.

The genes are TRBV2 and TRBJ1-4; 7 bases fit TRBD1. Germline loops: CDR1 SNHLY, CDR2 FYNNEI. V trimming: 5 bases; J trimming: 2 bases; junction bases outside the gene matches: 5. CDR3 length equals 15 residues. The CDR3: CASSWGQMTNEKLFF. The CDR3, as DNA: TGTGCCAGCAGTTGGGGACAGATGACTAATGAAAAACTGTTTTTT.

The chain combines TRBV6-1 with TRBJ1-3; D is uncertain. V lost 2 bases and J lost 3, with 14 bases in between. This CDR3 contains 16 residues. The germline CDR1 and CDR2 sequences are MNHNS and SASEGT. CDR3 DNA sequence: TGTGCCAGCAGTGAATATACGAACAGCCATGGAAACACCATATATTTT. Protein product: CASSEYTNSHGNTIYF.

The chain employs TRBV10-3 and TRBJ1-5; 8 bases are a match to TRBD1. The J segment lost 0 bases and the V segment lost 2 bases, leaving 6 bases of the junction unmatched. The CDR3 loop spans 17 amino acids. Germline values: CDR1 ENHRY, CDR2 SYGVKD. The CDR3: CAISEGTGAYSNQPQHF. The CDR3 DNA sequence: TGTGCCATCAGTGAGGGGACAGGCGCATATAGCAATCAGCCCCAGCATTTT.

This clone was found once. This chain links TRBV27 with TRBJ2-1; possibly TRBD1 for D (6 bases). The V and J ends lost 2 bases and 6 bases respectively, with 14 bases between them. Per germline, CDR1 MNHEY and CDR2 SMNVEV (reference sequence). The CDR3 has 15 residues. For the CDR3, the DNA is TGTGCCAGCAGTTTACGTTGGGACAACATCAATGAGCAGTTCTTC. This translates into CASSLRWDNINEQFF.

A note on this clone: Other DNA sequences of this sample code for an identical CDR3. The CDR3 region has the DNA TGTGCCACCAGTGGAGCAAGCACAGATACGCAGTATTTT. Protein: CATSGASTDTQYF. The gene calls are TRBV24-1 and TRBJ2-3; D unclear. CDR1 KGHDR and CDR2 SFDVKD come from the germline V gene. There are 13 residues in the CDR3. Trimming pared 5 bases from V and 0 bases from J, leaving 5 bases between.

CDR3 DNA sequence: TGCAGCGCCCCGATTAGCGGGGGCACTGAAGCTTTCTTT. It specifies CSAPISGGTEAFF. V gene TRBV29-1 combines with J gene TRBJ1-1, with D possibly TRBD1 on 5 matching bases. The CDR3 is 13 residues long. V lost 7 bases, J lost 4 bases, and 16 bases lay in between. Germline values: CDR1 SQVTM, CDR2 ANQGSEA.

This clone showed up just a few times. The chain links TRBV5-1 to TRBJ1-1; no clear D. Germline lookup yields CDR1 SGHRS and CDR2 YFSETQ. Trimming removed 0 bases from V and 3 bases from J, with 9 bases in between. The CDR3 is 14 amino acids. The CDR3 region is CASSLDNGDTEAFF. The CDR3 bases are TGCGCCAGCAGCTTGGACAACGGGGACACTGAAGCTTTCTTT.